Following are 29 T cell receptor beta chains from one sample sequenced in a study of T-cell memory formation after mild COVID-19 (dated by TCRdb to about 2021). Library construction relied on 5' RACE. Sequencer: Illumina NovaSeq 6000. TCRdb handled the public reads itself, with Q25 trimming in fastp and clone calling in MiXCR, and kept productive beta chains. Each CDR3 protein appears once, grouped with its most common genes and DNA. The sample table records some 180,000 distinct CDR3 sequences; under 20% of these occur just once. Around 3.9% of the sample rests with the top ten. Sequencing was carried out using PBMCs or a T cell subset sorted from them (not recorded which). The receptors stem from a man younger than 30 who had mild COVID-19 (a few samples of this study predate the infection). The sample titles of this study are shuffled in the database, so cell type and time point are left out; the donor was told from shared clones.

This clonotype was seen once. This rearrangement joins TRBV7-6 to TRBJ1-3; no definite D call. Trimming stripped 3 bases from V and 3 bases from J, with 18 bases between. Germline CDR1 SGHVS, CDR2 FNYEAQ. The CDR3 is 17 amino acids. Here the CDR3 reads CASSFPAARTFGNTIYF. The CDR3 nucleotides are TGTGCCAGCAGCTTTCCGGCCGCCCGGACCTTTGGAAACACCATATATTTT.

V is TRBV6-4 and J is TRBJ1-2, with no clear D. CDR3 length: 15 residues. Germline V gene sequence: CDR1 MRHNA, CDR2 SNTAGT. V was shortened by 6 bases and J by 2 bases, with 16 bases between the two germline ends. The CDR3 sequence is CASRLTSRFNYGYTF. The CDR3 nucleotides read TGTGCCAGCAGACTGACGTCCAGATTCAACTATGGCTACACCTTC.

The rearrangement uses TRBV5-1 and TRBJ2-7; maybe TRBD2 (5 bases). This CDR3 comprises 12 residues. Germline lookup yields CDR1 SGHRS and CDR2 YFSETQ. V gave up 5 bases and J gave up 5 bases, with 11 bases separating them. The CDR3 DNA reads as TGCGCCAGCAGGGACGGGATCCACGAGCAGTACGTC. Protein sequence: CASRDGIHEQYV.

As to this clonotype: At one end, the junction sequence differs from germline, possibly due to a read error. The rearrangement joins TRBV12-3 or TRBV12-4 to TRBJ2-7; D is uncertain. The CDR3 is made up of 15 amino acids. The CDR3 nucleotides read TGTGACAGCAGTTTATCACCTCGGCGTACCGGTGAGCAGTACTTC. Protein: CDSSLSPRRTGEQYF.

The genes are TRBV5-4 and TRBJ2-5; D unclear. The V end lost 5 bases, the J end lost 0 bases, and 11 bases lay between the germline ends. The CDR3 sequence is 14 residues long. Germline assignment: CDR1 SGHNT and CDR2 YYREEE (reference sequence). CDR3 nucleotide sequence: TGTGCCAGCAGAGACCCGACGGACCAAGAGACCCAGTACTTC. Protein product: CASRDPTDQETQYF. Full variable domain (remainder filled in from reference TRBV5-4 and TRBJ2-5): ETGVTQSPTHLIKTRGQQVTLRCSSQSGHNTVSWYQQALGQGPQFIFQYYREEENGRGNFPPRFSGLQFPNYSSELNVNALELDDSALYLCASRDPTDQETQYFGPGTRLLVL.

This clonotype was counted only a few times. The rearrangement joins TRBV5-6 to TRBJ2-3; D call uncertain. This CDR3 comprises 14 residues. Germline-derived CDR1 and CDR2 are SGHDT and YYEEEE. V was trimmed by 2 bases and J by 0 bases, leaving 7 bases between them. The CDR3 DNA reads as TGTGCCAGCAGCTTCTACTCTAGCACAGATACGCAGTATTTT. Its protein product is CASSFYSSTDTQYF.

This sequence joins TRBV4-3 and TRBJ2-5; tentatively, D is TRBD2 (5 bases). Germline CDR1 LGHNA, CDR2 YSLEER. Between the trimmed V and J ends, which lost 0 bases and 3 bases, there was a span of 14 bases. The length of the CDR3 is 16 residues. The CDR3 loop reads CASSQEVNEGEETQYF. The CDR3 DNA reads TGCGCCAGCAGCCAAGAAGTTAACGAGGGAGAAGAGACCCAGTACTTC.

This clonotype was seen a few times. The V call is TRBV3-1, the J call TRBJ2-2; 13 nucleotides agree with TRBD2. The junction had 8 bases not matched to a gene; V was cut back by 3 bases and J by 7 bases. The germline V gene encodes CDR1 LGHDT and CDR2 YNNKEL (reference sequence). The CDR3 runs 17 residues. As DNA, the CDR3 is TGTGCCAGCAGCCAGCCTGAGGGACTAGCGGGGATCGGGGAGCTGTTTTTT. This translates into CASSQPEGLAGIGELFF.

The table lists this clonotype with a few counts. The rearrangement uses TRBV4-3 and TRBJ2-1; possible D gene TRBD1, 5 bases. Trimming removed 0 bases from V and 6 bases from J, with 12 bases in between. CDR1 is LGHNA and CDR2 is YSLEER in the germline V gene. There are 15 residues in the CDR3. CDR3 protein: CASSQEGRDPNEQFF. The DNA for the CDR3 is TGCGCCAGCAGCCAAGAGGGCAGGGATCCCAATGAGCAGTTCTTC.

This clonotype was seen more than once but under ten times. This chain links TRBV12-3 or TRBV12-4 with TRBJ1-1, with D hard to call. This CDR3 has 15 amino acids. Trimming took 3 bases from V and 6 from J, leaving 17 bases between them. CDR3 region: CASSFRSSILPEAFF. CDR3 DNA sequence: TGTGCCAGCAGTTTCCGGTCAAGTATTCTCCCTGAAGCTTTCTTT.

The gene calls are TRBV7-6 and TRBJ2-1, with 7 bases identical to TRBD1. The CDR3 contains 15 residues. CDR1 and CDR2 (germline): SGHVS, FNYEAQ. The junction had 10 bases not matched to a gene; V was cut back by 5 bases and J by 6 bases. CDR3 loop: CASSTWTGRGNEQFF. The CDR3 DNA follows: TGTGCCAGCAGCACCTGGACAGGTCGAGGCAATGAGCAGTTCTTC.

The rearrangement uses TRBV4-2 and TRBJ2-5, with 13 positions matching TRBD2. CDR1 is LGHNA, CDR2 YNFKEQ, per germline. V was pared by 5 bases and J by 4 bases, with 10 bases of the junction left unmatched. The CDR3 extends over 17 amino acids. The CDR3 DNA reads TGTGCCAGCAGCAAGACCCTACTAGCGGGGGGGATAGAGACCCAGTACTTC. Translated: CASSKTLLAGGIETQYF.

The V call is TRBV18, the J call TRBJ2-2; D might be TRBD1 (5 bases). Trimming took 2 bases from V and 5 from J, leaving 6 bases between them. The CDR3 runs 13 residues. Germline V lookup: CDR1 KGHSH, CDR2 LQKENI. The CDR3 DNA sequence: TGTGCCAGCTCACCATCAGGGACCGGGGAGCTGTTTTTT. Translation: CASSPSGTGELFF.

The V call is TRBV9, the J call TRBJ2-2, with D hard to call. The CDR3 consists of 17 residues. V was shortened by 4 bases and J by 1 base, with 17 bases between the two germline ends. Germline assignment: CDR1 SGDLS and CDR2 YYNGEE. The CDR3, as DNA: TGTGCCAGCAGCCCACGAAGGTTCCGGCAGAACACCGGGGAGCTGTTTTTT. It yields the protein CASSPRRFRQNTGELFF.

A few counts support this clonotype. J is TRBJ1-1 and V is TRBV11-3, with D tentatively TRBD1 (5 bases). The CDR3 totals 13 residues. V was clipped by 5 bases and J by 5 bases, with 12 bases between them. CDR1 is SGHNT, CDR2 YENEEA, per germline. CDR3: CASSLMGRTEAFF. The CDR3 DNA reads TGTGCCAGCAGCCTCATGGGGCGGACTGAAGCTTTCTTT.

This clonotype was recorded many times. The CDR3 is CASSLAFRTGTGKRDEQFF. CDR3 nucleotides: TGTGCCAGCAGCTTGGCGTTTAGGACCGGGACAGGGAAGCGGGATGAGCAGTTCTTC. The rearrangement links TRBV7-6 to TRBJ2-1, with 9 bases matching TRBD1. Germline V gene data show CDR1 as SGHVS and CDR2 as FNYEAQ. The CDR3 length is 19 residues. The V and J ends lost 3 bases and 8 bases, in that order; junction bases with no gene match: 20. The full variable domain, rest sourced from reference TRBV7-6 and TRBJ2-1, is GAGVSQSPRYKVTKRGQDVALRCDPISGHVSLYWYRQALGQGPEFLTYFNYEAQQDKSGLPNDRFSAERPEGSISTLTIQRTEQRDSAMYRCASSLAFRTGTGKRDEQFFGPGTRLTVL.

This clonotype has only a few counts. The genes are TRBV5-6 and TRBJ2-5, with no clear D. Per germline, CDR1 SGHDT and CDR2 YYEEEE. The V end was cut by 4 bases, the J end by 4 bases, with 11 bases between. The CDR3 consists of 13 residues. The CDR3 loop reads CASSLPMGETQYF. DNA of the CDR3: TGTGCCAGCAGCCTGCCTATGGGAGAGACCCAGTACTTC.

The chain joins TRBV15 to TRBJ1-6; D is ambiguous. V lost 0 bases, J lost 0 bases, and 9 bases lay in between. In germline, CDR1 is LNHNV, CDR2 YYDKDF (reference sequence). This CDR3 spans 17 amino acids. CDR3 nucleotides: TGTGCCACCAGCAGAGATTCGCAGAGCTCCTATAATTCACCCCTCCACTTT. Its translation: CATSRDSQSSYNSPLHF.

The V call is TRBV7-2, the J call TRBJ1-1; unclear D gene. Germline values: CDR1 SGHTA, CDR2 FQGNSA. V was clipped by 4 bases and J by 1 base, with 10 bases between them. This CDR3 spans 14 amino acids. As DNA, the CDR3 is TGTGCCAGCAGCTACCAGACGGGGAACACTGAAGCTTTCTTT. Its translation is CASSYQTGNTEAFF.

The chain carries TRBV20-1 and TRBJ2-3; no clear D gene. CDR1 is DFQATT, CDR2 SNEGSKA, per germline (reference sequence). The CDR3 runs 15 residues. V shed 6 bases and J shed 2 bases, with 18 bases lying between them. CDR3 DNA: TGCAGTGCCCCCACCCCCTCGGGTTCCACAGATACGCAGTATTTT. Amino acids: CSAPTPSGSTDTQYF.

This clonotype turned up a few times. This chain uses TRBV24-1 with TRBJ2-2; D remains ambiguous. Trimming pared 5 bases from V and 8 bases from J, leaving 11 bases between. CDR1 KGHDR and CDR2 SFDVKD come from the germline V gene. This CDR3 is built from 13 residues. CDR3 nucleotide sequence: TGTGCCACCAGTGGATCGGTAGCTGGGGAGCTGTTTTTT. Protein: CATSGSVAGELFF.

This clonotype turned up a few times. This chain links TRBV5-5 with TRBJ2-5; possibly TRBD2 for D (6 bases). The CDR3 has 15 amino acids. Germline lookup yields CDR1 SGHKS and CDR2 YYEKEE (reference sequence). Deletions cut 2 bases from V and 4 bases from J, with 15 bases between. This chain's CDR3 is CASSFPRGRAETQYF. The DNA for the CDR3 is TGTGCCAGCAGCTTCCCGCGGGGCAGAGCAGAGACCCAGTACTTC.

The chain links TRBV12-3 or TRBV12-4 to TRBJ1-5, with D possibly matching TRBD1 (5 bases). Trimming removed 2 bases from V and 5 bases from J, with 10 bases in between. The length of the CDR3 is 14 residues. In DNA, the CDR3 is TGTGCCAGCAGTTTATCCCCGGGGGATCAGCCCCAGCATTTT. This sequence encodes CASSLSPGDQPQHF.

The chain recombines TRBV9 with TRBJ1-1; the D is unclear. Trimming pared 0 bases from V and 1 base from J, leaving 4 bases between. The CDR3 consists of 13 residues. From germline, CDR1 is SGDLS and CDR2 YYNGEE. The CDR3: CASSVERNTEAFF. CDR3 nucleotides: TGTGCCAGCAGCGTAGAGAGGAACACTGAAGCTTTCTTT.

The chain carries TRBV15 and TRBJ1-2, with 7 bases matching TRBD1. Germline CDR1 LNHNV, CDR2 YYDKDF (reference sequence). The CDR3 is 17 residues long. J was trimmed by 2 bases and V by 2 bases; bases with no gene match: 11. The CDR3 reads CATSRPGSWDSNYGYTF. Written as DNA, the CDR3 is TGTGCCACCAGCAGACCAGGATCTTGGGACAGCAACTATGGCTACACCTTC.

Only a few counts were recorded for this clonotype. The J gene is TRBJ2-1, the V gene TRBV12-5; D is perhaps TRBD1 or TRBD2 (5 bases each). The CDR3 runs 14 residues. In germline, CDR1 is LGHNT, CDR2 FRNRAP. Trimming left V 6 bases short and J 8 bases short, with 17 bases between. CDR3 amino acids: CASGKEGLAHEQFF. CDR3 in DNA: TGTGCTAGTGGGAAAGAGGGGCTGGCTCATGAGCAGTTCTTC.

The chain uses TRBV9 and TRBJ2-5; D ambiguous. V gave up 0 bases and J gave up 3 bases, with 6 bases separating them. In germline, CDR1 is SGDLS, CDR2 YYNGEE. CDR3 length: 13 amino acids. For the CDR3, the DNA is TGTGCCAGCAGCGTAGATCTGGAAGAGACCCAGTACTTC. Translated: CASSVDLEETQYF.

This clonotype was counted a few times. CDR3 sequence reads: CASSLLGHLIRNTIYF. CDR3 in DNA: TGTGCCAGCAGCCTACTGGGCCATCTAATAAGAAACACCATATATTTT. V is TRBV7-2 and J is TRBJ1-3; unclear D gene. V was cut by 5 bases and J by 5 bases, with 19 bases left in between. The CDR3 length is 16 residues. Germline loops: CDR1 SGHTA, CDR2 FQGNSA.

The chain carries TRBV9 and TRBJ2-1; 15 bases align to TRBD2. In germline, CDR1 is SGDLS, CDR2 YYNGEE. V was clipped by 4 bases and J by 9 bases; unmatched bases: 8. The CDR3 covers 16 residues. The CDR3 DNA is TGTGCCAGCAGCCCCCGGACTAGCGGGGGGGCCGTTGAGCAGTTCTTC. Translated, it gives CASSPRTSGGAVEQFF.